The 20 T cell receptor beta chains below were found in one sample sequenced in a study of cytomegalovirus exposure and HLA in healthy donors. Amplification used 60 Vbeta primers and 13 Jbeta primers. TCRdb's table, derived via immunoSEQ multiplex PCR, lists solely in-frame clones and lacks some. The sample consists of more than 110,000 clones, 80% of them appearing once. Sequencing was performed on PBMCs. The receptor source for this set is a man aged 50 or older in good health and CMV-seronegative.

The CDR3 coding sequence is TGTGCCATCAGTGAAAGAAGTAGTGAGCAGTTCTTC. Amino acid sequence: CAISERSSEQFF. This sequence joins TRBV10-3 and TRBJ2-1, with unresolved D. V lost 3 bases and J 9 bases, leaving 9 bases between the germline ends. Germline assignment: CDR1 ENHRY and CDR2 SYGVKD. This CDR3 contains 12 residues.

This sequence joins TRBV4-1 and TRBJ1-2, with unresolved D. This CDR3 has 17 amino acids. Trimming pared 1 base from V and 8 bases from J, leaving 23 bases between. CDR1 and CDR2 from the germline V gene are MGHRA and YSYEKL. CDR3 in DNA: TGCGCCAGCAGCCAAGGACTGTCCTCACCGGTTTCTCAAGGCTACACCTTC. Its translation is CASSQGLSSPVSQGYTF.

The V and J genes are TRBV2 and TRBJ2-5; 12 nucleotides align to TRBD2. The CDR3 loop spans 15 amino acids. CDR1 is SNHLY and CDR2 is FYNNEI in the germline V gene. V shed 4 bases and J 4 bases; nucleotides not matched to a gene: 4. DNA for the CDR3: TGTGCCAGCAGTGCGACTAGCGGGAGTACAGAGACCCAGTACTTC. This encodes CASSATSGSTETQYF.

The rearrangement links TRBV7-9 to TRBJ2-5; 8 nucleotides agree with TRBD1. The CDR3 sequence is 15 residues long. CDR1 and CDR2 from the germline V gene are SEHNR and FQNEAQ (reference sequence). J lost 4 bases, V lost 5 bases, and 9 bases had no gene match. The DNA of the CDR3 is TGTGCCAGCAGCCCCACGGACAGGGAGGCAGAGACCCAGTACTTC. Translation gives CASSPTDREAETQYF.

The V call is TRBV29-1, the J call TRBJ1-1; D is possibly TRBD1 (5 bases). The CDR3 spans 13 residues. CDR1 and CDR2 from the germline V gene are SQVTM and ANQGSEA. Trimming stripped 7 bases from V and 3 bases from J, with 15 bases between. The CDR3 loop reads CSAPGGSDTEAFF. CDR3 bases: TGCAGCGCCCCTGGGGGGTCCGACACTGAAGCTTTCTTT.

This CDR3 is CAISEAGGAGEQYF. The CDR3 DNA follows: TGTGCCATCAGTGAGGCAGGGGGCGCGGGGGAGCAGTACTTC. V and J are TRBV10-3 and TRBJ2-7, with 8 bases aligning to TRBD1. Germline V gene data show CDR1 as ENHRY and CDR2 as SYGVKD. The junction had 7 bases not matched to a gene; V was cut back by 2 bases and J by 7 bases. The CDR3 runs 14 residues.

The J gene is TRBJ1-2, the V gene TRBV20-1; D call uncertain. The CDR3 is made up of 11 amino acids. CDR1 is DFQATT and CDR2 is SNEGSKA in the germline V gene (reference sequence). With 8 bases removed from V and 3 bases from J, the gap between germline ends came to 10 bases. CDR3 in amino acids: CSPQLDYGYTF. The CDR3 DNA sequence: TGCAGTCCACAGTTGGACTATGGCTACACCTTC.

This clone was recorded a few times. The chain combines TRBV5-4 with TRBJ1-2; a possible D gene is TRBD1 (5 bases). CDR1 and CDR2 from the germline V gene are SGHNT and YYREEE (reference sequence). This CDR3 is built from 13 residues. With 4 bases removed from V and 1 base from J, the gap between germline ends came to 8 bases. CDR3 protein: CASSPGGNYGYTF. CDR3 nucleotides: TGTGCCAGCAGCCCCGGGGGTAACTATGGCTACACCTTC. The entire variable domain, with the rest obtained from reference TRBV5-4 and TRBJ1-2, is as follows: ETGVTQSPTHLIKTRGQQVTLRCSSQSGHNTVSWYQQALGQGPQFIFQYYREEENGRGNFPPRFSGLQFPNYSSELNVNALELDDSALYLCASSPGGNYGYTFGSGTRLTVV.

CDR3 DNA sequence: TGTGCCAGCAGCTTAACGTTCCCAGGGGATTACACCGGGGAGCTGTTTTTT. Its protein product is CASSLTFPGDYTGELFF. The chain links TRBV7-3 to TRBJ2-2, with D possibly TRBD1 on 6 matching bases. Germline CDR1 reads SGHTA; CDR2 reads FQGTGA. Trimming stripped 0 bases from V and 3 bases from J, with 14 bases between. The CDR3 runs to 17 residues.

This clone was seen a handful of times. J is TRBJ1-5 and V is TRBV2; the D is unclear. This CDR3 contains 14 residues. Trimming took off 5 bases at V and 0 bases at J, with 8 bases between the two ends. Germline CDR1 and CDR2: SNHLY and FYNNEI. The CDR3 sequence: CASSYPGSNQPQHF. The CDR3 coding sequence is TGTGCCAGCAGTTACCCCGGTAGCAATCAGCCCCAGCATTTT. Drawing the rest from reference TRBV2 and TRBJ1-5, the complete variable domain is EPEVTQTPSHQVTQMGQEVILRCVPISNHLYFYWYRQILGQKVEFLVSFYNNEISEKSEIFDDQFSVERPDGSNFTLKIRSTKLEDSAMYFCASSYPGSNQPQHFGDGTRLSIL.

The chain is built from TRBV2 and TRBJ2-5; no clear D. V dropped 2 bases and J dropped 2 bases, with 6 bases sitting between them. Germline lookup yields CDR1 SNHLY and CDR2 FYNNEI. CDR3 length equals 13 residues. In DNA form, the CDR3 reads TGTGCCAGCAGTGAAAACAGTCAAGAGACCCAGTACTTC. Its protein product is CASSENSQETQYF. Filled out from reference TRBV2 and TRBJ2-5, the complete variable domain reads EPEVTQTPSHQVTQMGQEVILRCVPISNHLYFYWYRQILGQKVEFLVSFYNNEISEKSEIFDDQFSVERPDGSNFTLKIRSTKLEDSAMYFCASSENSQETQYFGPGTRLLVL.

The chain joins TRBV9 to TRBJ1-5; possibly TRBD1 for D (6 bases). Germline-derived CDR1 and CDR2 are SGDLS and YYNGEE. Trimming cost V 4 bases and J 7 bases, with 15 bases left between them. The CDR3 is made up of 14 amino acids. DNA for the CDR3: TGTGCCAGCAGCCCTAGGACAGAAGGGCAGCCCCAGCATTTT. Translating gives CASSPRTEGQPQHF.

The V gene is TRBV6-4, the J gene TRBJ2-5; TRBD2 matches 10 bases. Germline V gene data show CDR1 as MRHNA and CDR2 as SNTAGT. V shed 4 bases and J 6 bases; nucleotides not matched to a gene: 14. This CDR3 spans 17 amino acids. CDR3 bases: TGTGCCAGCAGTGGGATCTCAGTTAGCGGGAGGCGGAAGACCCAGTACTTC. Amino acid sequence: CASSGISVSGRRKTQYF.

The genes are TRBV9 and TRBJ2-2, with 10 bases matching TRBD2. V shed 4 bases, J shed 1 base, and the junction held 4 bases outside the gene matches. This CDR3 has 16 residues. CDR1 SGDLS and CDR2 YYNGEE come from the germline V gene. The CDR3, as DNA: TGTGCCAGCAGCCCCGGGACTAGCGTGAACACCGGGGAGCTGTTTTTT. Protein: CASSPGTSVNTGELFF. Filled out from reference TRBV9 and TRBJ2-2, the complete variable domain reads DSGVTQTPKHLITATGQRVTLRCSPRSGDLSVYWYQQSLDQGLQFLIQYYNGEERAKGNILERFSAQQFPDLHSELNLSSLELGDSALYFCASSPGTSVNTGELFFGEGSRLTVL.

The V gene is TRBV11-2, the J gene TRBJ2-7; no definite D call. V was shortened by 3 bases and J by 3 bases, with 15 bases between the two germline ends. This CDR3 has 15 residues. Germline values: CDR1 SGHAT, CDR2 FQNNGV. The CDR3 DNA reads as TGTGCCAGCAGCTTGGTTTCCGGAGCTCTCTACGAGCAGTACTTC. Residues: CASSLVSGALYEQYF.

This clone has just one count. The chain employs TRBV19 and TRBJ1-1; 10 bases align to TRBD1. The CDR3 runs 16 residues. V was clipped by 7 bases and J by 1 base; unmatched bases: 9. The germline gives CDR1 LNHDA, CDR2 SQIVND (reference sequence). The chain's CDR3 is CASIIRDRGPNTEAFF. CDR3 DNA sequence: TGTGCCAGTATTATCCGGGACAGGGGTCCGAACACTGAAGCTTTCTTT.

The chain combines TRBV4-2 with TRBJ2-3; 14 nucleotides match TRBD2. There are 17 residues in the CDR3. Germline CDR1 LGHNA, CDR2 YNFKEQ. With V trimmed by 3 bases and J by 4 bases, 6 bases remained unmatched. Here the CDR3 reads CASSQRTSGGFADTQYF. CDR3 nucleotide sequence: TGTGCCAGCAGCCAGCGGACTAGCGGGGGGTTCGCAGATACGCAGTATTTT.

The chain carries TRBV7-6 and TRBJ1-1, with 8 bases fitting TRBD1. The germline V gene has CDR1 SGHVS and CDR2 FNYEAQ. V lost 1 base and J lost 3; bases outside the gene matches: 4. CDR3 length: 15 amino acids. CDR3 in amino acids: CASSLDDRGDTEAFF. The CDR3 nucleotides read TGTGCCAGCAGCTTAGACGACAGGGGAGACACTGAAGCTTTCTTT.

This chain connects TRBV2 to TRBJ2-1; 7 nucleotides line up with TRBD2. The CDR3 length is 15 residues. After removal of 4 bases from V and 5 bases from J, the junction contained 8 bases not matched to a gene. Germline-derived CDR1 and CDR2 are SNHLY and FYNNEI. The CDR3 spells CASSGASGRNNEQFF. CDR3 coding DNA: TGTGCCAGCAGTGGGGCTAGCGGTCGAAACAATGAGCAGTTCTTC. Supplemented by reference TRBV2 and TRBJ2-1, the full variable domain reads EPEVTQTPSHQVTQMGQEVILRCVPISNHLYFYWYRQILGQKVEFLVSFYNNEISEKSEIFDDQFSVERPDGSNFTLKIRSTKLEDSAMYFCASSGASGRNNEQFFGPGTRLTVL.

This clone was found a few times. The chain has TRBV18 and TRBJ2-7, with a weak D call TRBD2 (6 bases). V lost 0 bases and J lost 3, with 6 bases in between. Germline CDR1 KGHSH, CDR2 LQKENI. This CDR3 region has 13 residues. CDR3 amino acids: CASSPPGGYEQYF. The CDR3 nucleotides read TGTGCCAGCTCACCACCCGGGGGCTACGAGCAGTACTTC. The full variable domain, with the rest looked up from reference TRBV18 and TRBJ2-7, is NAGVMQNPRHLVRRRGQEARLRCSPMKGHSHVYWYRQLPEEGLKFMVYLQKENIIDESGMPKERFSAEFPKEGPSILRIQQVVRGDSAAYFCASSPPGGYEQYFGPGTRLTVT.